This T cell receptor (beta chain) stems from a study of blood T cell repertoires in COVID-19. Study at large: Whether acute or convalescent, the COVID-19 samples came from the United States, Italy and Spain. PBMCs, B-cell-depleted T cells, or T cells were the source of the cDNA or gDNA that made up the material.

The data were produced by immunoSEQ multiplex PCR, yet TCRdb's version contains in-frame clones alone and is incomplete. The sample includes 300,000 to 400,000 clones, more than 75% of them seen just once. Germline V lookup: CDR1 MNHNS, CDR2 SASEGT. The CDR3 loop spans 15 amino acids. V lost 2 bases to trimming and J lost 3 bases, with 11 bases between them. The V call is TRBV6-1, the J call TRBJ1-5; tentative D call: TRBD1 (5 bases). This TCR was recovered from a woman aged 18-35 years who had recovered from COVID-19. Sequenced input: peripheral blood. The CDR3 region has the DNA TGTGCCAGCAGTGAACAAGGGGCCCTCAATCAGCCCCAGCATTTT. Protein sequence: CASSEQGALNQPQHF.